Listed here are 11 T cell receptor beta chains from one sample, sequenced in a study of cytomegalovirus exposure and HLA in healthy donors. The PCR used 60 Vbeta and 13 Jbeta primers. Using immunoSEQ multiplex PCR, the repertoire was profiled, and TCRdb retains in-frame clones only, with some absent. The sample lists more than 60,000 clones; around 68% were seen once. The sequencing sample was made of PBMCs. These receptor sequences come from a man in his forties in good health and CMV-seropositive.

This clone turned up a few times. The chain couples TRBV19 to TRBJ2-1; possibly TRBD1 for D (7 bases). The CDR3 extends over 16 amino acids. Trimming left V 4 bases short and J 7 bases short, with 20 bases between. Germline V lookup: CDR1 LNHDA, CDR2 SQIVND (reference sequence). The CDR3 is CASSTRGAIQGNEQFF. CDR3 in DNA: TGTGCCAGTAGTACCAGGGGGGCTATACAGGGGAATGAGCAGTTCTTC.

J is TRBJ1-1 and V is TRBV9, with a tentative D call TRBD1 (6 bases). Between the trimmed V and J ends, which lost 3 bases and 4 bases, there was a span of 19 bases. Germline values: CDR1 SGDLS, CDR2 YYNGEE. The CDR3 loop spans 16 amino acids. CDR3 nucleotides: TGTGCCAGCAGCGCGATCCAGACAGGAGTTTCCACTGAAGCTTTCTTT. The encoded protein is CASSAIQTGVSTEAFF.

V gene TRBV21-1 combines with J gene TRBJ1-5. TRBV21-1 is recorded as a pseudogene. This CDR3 comprises 17 residues. This CDR3 reads CASSPNTGLPGNQPQHF. As DNA, the CDR3 is TGTGCCAGCAGCCCAAACACGGGACTCCCCGGCAATCAGCCCCAGCATTTT.

The rearrangement uses TRBV9 and TRBJ2-7; perhaps TRBD2 as D (6 bases). This CDR3 contains 13 residues. V gave up 3 bases and J gave up 2 bases, with 9 bases separating them. Germline values: CDR1 SGDLS, CDR2 YYNGEE. CDR3 amino acids: CASSAGGAYEQYF. As DNA, the CDR3 is TGTGCCAGCAGCGCGGGCGGGGCCTACGAGCAGTACTTC.

The chain has TRBV27 and TRBJ2-2, with no clear D. In germline, CDR1 is MNHEY, CDR2 SMNVEV (reference sequence). V was pared by 4 bases and J by 4 bases, with 4 bases between. CDR3 length: 12 amino acids. The CDR3 DNA sequence: TGTGCCAGCAGTTCACTCACCGGGGAGCTGTTTTTT. Protein: CASSSLTGELFF.

The chain carries TRBV28 and TRBJ2-7; D not resolved. The CDR3 runs to 13 residues. CDR1 is MDHEN and CDR2 is SYDVKM in the germline V gene. The germline V and J ends were trimmed by 3 bases and 0 bases, with 6 bases remaining between them. CDR3 sequence: CASSFSSSYEQYF. CDR3 DNA sequence: TGTGCCAGCAGTTTTAGCAGCTCCTACGAGCAGTACTTC.

The chain links TRBV28 to TRBJ2-7; D might be TRBD2 (6 bases). This CDR3 region has 12 residues. CDR1 MDHEN and CDR2 SYDVKM come from the germline V gene. V was pared by 8 bases and J by 5 bases, with 13 bases between. CDR3 region: CASRGRVDEQYF. CDR3 in DNA: TGTGCCAGCCGGGGGAGAGTCGACGAGCAGTACTTC. The complete variable domain, with remaining parts taken from reference TRBV28 and TRBJ2-7, reads DVKVTQSSRYLVKRTGEKVFLECVQDMDHENMFWYRQDPGLGLRLIYFSYDVKMKEKGDIPEGYSVSREKKERFSLILESASTNQTSMYLCASRGRVDEQYFGPGTRLTVT.

V and J are TRBV29-1 and TRBJ2-3, with D possibly being TRBD2 (6 bases). Between the trimmed V and J ends, which lost 2 bases and 0 bases, there was a span of 12 bases. The CDR3 extends over 15 amino acids. CDR1 is SQVTM, CDR2 ANQGSEA, per germline. Written as DNA, the CDR3 is TGCAGCGTTGAATTCCACAGCGGGAGCACAGATACGCAGTATTTT. It specifies CSVEFHSGSTDTQYF.

The CDR3 DNA reads as TGTGCCAGCAGCCAAGAAGGGGAGGGCGGGAGAGGAGATACGCAGTATTTT. Protein sequence: CASSQEGEGGRGDTQYF. The chain couples TRBV4-2 to TRBJ2-3; 7 nucleotides align to TRBD2. Germline V gives CDR1 LGHNA, CDR2 YNFKEQ. V lost 0 bases to trimming and J lost 5 bases; unmatched junction nucleotides: 11. The CDR3 is 17 residues long.

This clone was counted only a few times. The chain carries TRBV6-6 and TRBJ2-5, with 10 bases identical to TRBD2. V gave up 5 bases and J gave up 5 bases; unmatched junction bases: 8. Germline V CDR1 and CDR2: MNHNY, SVGAGI (reference sequence). The length of the CDR3 is 15 residues. The CDR3: CASSPIAGGGETQYF. The CDR3, as DNA: TGTGCCAGCAGTCCTATAGCGGGGGGCGGGGAGACCCAGTACTTC.

With respect to this clone: Other DNA sequences of this sample code for an identical CDR3. This rearrangement joins TRBV27 to TRBJ1-2; 7 bases agree with TRBD1. V shed 2 bases and J 0 bases; nucleotides not matched to a gene: 0. This CDR3 comprises 14 residues. CDR1 is MNHEY, CDR2 SMNVEV, per germline (reference sequence). The CDR3 DNA is TGTGCCAGCAGTTTACAGGGGGCTAACTATGGCTACACCTTC. It specifies CASSLQGANYGYTF.